A selection of T cell receptor beta chains follows, all from one sample in a study of T-cell memory formation after mild COVID-19. Each CDR3 protein is one row after TCRdb ran MiXCR on the 5' RACE reads. The top ten hold around 8.4% of the sample, which has 550,000 to 600,000 distinct CDR3 sequences, about 20% seen once. The material sequenced was PBMCs or a T cell subset sorted from them (not recorded which). The receptors were gathered from an adult woman who had mild COVID-19 (a few samples of this study predate the infection). Cell type and time point are not known. Both conserved end residues are part of each CDR3. D genes are given only for firm matches. Clone size is shown for a subset of rows, as once, few, many or a class of expanded clone.

j_gene | d_gene | abundance | v_gene | CDR3nt | CDR3aa
TRBJ2-5 | TRBD2 | few | TRBV5-6 | TGTGCCAGCAGCTTACTGACTAGCGGGAGGCAAGAGACCCAGTACTTC | CASSLLTSGRQETQYF
TRBJ2-3 | . | few | TRBV20-1 | TGCAGTGCCCTCGCCCCGACAGGACCCTCGGATACGCAGTATTTT | CSALAPTGPSDTQYF
TRBJ1-2 | . | few | TRBV7-3 | TGTGCCAGCAGCTCCTATTCCGGGGGAGAAGGTGGCTACACCTTC | CASSSYSGGEGGYTF
TRBJ1-2 | . | once | TRBV5-4 | TGTGCCAGCAGCTCCGATGGGGGTAACTATGGCTACACCTTC | CASSSDGGNYGYTF
TRBJ2-1 | . | . | TRBV10-3 | TGTGCCTCCACGGGGGCCGGAAGCTCCTACAATGAGCAGTTCTTC | CASTGAGSSYNEQFF
TRBJ2-3 | . | . | TRBV9 | TGTGCCAGCAGCACCTCGGGGGCCCTAAGCACAGATACGCAGTATTTT | CASSTSGALSTDTQYF
TRBJ2-3 | . | few | TRBV3-1 | TGTGCCAGCAGCCAAGATGCGGGACACATAGATACGCAGTATTTT | CASSQDAGHIDTQYF
TRBJ2-3 | . | few | TRBV7-9 | TGTGCCAGCAGCTTAACGGTGGATACGCAGTATTTT | CASSLTVDTQYF
TRBJ1-1 | . | . | TRBV10-3 | TGTGCCATCAGCCCATTCCCGGACACTGAAGCTTTCTTT | CAISPFPDTEAFF
TRBJ2-2 | . | many | TRBV12-3/TRBV12-4 | TGTGCCAGCAGTCTCTCGGGGGTTACCGGGGAGCTGTTTTTT | CASSLSGVTGELFF
TRBJ1-3 | . | . | TRBV5-5 | TGTGCCAGCAGCTTACTGGGACTGACCGTTAGCTCTGGAAACACCATATATTTT | CASSLLGLTVSSGNTIYF
TRBJ2-7 | . | . | TRBV18 | TGTGCCAGCTCGACGGGGGCCTCCTACGAGCAGTACTTC | CASSTGASYEQYF
TRBJ1-1 | . | . | TRBV5-1 | TGCGCCAGCAGCTTTGGCACCATAAACACTGAAGCTTTCTTT | CASSFGTINTEAFF
TRBJ1-5 | . | few | TRBV7-9 | TGTGCCAGCAGCAGGGGCGGGTTGGGGGATCGCAATCAGCCCCAGCATTTT | CASSRGGLGDRNQPQHF
TRBJ1-2 | TRBD1 | . | TRBV4-1 | TGCGCCAGCGGGACAGGGGTATGGGGCTACACCTTC | CASGTGVWGYTF
TRBJ2-1 | TRBD2 | few | TRBV20-1 | TGCAGTGTAGAGCGGGAGGCCCCCGGAAATGAGCAGTTCTTC | CSVEREAPGNEQFF
TRBJ2-1 | . | . | TRBV20-1 | TGCAGTGCCGAGCCAGCGGAGCCCTACAATGAGCAGTTCTTC | CSAEPAEPYNEQFF
TRBJ2-3 | . | . | TRBV3-1 | TGTGCCAGCAGCCAAGATGCAACAGTGGGGGATACGCAGTATTTT | CASSQDATVGDTQYF
TRBJ2-1 | TRBD2 | few | TRBV7-6 | TGTGCCAGCAGCTTAAGAATACACGGGGAGGGCCCACACAATGAGCAGTTCTTC | CASSLRIHGEGPHNEQFF
TRBJ1-2 | . | . | TRBV12-3/TRBV12-4 | TGTGCCAGCAGTTACCATACGGGGGGAAACTATGGCTACACCTTC | CASSYHTGGNYGYTF